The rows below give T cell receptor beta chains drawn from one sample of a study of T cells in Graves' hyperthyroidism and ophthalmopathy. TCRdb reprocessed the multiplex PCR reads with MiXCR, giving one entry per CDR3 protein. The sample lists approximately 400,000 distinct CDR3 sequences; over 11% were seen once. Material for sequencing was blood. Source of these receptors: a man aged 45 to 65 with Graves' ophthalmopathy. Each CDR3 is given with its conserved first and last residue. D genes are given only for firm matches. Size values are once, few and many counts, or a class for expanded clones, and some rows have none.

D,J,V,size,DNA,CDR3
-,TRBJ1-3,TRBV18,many,TGTGCCAGCTCACCATTCTGGGGCATTGGAAACACCATATATTTT,CASSPFWGIGNTIYF
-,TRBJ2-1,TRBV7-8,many,TGTGCCAGCAGCTACCCTCAGGGCCGCAATGAGCAGTTCTTC,CASSYPQGRNEQFF
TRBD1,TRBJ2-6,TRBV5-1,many,TGCGCCAGCAGCTTGGTTCGGGACAGCGGAGGCTCTGGGGCCAACGTCCTGACTTTC,CASSLVRDSGGSGANVLTF
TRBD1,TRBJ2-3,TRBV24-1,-,TGTGCCACCAGTGACCCCAAGGGGGCTTACGCAGATACGCAGTATTTT,CATSDPKGAYADTQYF
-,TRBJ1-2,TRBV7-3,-,TGTGCCAGCAGCACCCCCCCGGGACGGATTTGCGATGGCTACACCTTC,CASSTPPGRICDGYTF
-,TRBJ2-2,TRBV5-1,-,TGCGCCAGCAGCTTGGTTACGACGAACACCGGGGAGCTGTTTTTT,CASSLVTTNTGELFF
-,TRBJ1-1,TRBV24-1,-,TGTGCCACCAGCCCCACCTCCGGCCCAACTGAAGCTTTCTTT,CATSPTSGPTEAFF
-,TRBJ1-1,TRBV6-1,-,TGTGCCAGCAGTATCGGCAACATGAACACTGAAGCTTTCTTT,CASSIGNMNTEAFF
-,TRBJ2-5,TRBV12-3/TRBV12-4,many,TGTGCCAGCATCGACGGCAGGTGGCAGGGGGAGACCCAGTACTTC,CASIDGRWQGETQYF
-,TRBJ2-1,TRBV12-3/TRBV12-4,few,TGTGCCAGCAGCTCGTCGGGGCGTAGTTCCTACAATGAGCAGCTCTTC,CASSSSGRSSYNEQLF
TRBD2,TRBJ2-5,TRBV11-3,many,TGTGCCAGCAGCTTAGATTTGCGGGAGGGCCTTGAGACCCAGTACTTC,CASSLDLREGLETQYF
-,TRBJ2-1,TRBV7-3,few,TGTGCCAGCAGCTTAATGGGGGGCGCCTACAATGAGCAGTCCTTC,CASSLMGGAYNEQSF
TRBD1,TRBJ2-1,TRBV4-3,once,TGCGCCAGCAGCCAAGATGCAGGGACAGGGGGCTACAATGAGCAGTTCTTC,CASSQDAGTGGYNEQFF
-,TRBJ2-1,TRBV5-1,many,TGCGCCAGCAGCTTTTGGGGGAATGAGCAGTTCTTC,CASSFWGNEQFF
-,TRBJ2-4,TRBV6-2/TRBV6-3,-,TGTGCCAGCATGGACCGGAGAGCCAAAAACATTCAGTACTTC,CASMDRRAKNIQYF
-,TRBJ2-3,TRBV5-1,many,TGCGCCAGCAGCAGGAACTTCAGGGGCACAGATACGCAGTATTTT,CASSRNFRGTDTQYF
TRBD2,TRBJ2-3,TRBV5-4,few,TGTGCCAGCAGATGGGAGGGGAGCCCCACAGATACGCAGTATTTT,CASRWEGSPTDTQYF